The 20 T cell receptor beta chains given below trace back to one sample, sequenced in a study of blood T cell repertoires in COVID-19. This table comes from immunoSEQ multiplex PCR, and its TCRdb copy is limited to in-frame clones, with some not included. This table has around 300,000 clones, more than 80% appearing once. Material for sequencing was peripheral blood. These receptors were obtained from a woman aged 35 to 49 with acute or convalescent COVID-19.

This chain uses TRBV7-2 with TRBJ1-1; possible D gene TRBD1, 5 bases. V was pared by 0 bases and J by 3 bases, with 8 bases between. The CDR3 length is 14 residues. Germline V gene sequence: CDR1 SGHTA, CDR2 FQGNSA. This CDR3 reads CASSLAGVDTEAFF. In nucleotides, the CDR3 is TGTGCCAGCAGCTTAGCAGGGGTGGACACTGAAGCTTTCTTT.

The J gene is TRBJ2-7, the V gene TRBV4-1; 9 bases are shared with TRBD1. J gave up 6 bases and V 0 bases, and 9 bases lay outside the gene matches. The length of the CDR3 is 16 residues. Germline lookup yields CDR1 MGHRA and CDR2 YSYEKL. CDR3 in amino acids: CASSQDRGTGFFEQYV. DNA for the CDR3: TGCGCCAGCAGCCAAGATAGAGGGACAGGGTTCTTCGAGCAGTACGTC.

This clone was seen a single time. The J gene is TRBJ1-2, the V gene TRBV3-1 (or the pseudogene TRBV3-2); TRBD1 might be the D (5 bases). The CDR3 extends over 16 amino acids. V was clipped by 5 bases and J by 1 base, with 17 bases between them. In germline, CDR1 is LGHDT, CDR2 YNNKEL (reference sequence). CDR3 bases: TGTGCCAGCAGCTATGGGTTGAGAGACAGTAACTATGGCTACACCTTC. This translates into CASSYGLRDSNYGYTF.

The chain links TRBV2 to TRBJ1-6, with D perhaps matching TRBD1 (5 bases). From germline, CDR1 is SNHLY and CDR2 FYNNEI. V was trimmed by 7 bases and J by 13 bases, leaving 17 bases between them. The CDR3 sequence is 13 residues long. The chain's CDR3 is CASTQGGLSPLHF. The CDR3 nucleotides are TGTGCCAGCACCCAGGGAGGGTTATCCCCCCTCCACTTT.

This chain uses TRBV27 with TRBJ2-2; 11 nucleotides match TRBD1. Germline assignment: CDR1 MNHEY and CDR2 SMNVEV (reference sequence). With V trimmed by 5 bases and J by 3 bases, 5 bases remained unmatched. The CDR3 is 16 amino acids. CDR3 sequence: CASSPGQGADTGELFF. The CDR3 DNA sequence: TGTGCCAGCAGTCCCGGACAGGGGGCGGACACCGGGGAGCTGTTTTTT.

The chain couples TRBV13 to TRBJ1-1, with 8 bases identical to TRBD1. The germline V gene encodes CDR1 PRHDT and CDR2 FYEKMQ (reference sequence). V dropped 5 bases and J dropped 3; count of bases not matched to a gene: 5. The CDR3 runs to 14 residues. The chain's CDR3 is CASSVQGADTEAFF. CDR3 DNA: TGTGCCAGCAGCGTGCAGGGGGCCGACACTGAAGCTTTCTTT.

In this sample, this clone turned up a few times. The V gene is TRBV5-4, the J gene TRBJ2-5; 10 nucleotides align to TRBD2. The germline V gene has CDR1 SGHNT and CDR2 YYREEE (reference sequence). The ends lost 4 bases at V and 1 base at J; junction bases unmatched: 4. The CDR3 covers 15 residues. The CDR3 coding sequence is TGTGCCAGCAGCGGCAGGACTAGCGGCCAAGAGACCCAGTACTTC. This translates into CASSGRTSGQETQYF.

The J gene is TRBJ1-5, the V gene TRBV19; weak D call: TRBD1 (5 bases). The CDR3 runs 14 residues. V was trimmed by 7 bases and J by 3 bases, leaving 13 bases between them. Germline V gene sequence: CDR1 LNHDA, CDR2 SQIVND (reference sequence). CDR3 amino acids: CASNSRVTNQPQHF. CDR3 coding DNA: TGTGCCAGTAACTCCAGGGTGACCAATCAGCCCCAGCATTTT.

The chain's CDR3 is CASSLGRGTEAFF. CDR3 nucleotide sequence: TGTGCCAGCAGCCTCGGACGGGGCACTGAAGCTTTCTTT. The chain joins TRBV14 to TRBJ1-1; D is unresolved. The germline gives CDR1 SGHDN, CDR2 FVKESK. CDR3 size: 13 residues. With 4 bases removed from V and 4 bases from J, the gap between germline ends came to 10 bases.

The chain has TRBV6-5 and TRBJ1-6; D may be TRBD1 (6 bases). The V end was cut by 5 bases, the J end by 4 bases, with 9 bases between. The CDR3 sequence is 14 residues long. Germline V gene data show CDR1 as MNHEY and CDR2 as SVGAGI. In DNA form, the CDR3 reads TGTGCCAGCAGTATAGGGGGATATAATTCACCCCTCCACTTT. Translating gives CASSIGGYNSPLHF.

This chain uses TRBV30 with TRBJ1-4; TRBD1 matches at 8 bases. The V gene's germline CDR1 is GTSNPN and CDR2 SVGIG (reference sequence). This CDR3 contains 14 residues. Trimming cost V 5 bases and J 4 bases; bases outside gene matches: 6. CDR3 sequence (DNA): TGTGCCTGGGGGCGACAGGGGATTAATGAAAAACTGTTTTTT. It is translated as CAWGRQGINEKLFF.

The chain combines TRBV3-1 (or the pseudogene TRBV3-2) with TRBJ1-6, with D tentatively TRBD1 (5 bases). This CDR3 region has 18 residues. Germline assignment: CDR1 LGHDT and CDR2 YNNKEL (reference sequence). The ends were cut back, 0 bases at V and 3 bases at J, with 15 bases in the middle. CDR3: CASSQDLGGTVYNSPLHF. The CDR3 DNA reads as TGTGCCAGCAGCCAAGACTTGGGCGGGACGGTCTATAATTCACCCCTCCACTTT.

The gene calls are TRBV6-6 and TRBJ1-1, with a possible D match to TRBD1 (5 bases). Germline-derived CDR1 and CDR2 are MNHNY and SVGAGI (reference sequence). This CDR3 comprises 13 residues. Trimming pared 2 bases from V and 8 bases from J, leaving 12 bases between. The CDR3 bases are TGTGCCAGCAGTTACGGGGCTCCACCCGAAGCTTTCTTT. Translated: CASSYGAPPEAFF.

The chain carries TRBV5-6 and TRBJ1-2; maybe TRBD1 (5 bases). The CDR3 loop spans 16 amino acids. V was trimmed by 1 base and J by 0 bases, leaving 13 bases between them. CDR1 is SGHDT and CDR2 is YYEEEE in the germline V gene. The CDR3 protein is CASSLRGPGTNYGYTF. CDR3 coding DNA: TGTGCCAGCAGCTTGAGGGGCCCAGGCACTAACTATGGCTACACCTTC.

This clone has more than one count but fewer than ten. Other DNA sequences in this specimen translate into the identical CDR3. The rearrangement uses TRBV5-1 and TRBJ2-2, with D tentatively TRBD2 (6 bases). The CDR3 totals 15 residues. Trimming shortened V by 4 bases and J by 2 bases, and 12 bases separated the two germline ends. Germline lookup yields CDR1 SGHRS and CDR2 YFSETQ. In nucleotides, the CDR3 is TGCGCCAGCAGCCCATTAGCGGAAAACACCGGGGAGCTGTTTTTT. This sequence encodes CASSPLAENTGELFF.

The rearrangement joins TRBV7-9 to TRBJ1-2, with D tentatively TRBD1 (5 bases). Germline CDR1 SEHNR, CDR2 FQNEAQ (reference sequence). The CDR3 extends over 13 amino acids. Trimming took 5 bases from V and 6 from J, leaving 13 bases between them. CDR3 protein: CASSRRDRNGYTF. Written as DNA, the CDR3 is TGTGCCAGCAGCCGCAGGGATCGAAATGGCTACACCTTC.

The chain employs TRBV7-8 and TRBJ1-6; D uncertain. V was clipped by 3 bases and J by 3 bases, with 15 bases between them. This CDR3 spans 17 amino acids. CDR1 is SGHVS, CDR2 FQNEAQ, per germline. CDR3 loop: CASSLVNSNIYNSPLHF. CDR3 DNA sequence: TGTGCCAGCAGCTTGGTTAACAGCAACATCTATAATTCACCCCTCCACTTT. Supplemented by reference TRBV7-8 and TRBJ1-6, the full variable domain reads GAGVSQSPRYKVAKRGQDVALRCDPISGHVSLFWYQQALGQGPEFLTYFQNEAQLDKSGLPSDRFFAERPEGSVSTLKIQRTQQEDSAVYLCASSLVNSNIYNSPLHFGNGTRLTVT.

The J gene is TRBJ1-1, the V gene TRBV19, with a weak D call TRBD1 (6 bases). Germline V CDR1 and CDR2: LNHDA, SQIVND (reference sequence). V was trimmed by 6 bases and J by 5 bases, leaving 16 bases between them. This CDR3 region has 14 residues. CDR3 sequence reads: CASRKGGLETEAFF. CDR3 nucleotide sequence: TGTGCCAGTAGGAAGGGGGGGTTGGAGACTGAAGCTTTCTTT. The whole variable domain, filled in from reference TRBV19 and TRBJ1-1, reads DGGITQSPKYLFRKEGQNVTLSCEQNLNHDAMYWYRQDPGQGLRLIYYSQIVNDFQKGDIAEGYSVSREKKESFPLTVTSAQKNPTAFYLCASRKGGLETEAFFGQGTRLTVV.

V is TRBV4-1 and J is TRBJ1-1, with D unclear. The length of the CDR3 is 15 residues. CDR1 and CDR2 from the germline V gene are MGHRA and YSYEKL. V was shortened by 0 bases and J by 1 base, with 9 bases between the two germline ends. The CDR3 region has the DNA TGCGCCAGCAGCCAAGAACGGGGAGGGAACACTGAAGCTTTCTTT. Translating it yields CASSQERGGNTEAFF.

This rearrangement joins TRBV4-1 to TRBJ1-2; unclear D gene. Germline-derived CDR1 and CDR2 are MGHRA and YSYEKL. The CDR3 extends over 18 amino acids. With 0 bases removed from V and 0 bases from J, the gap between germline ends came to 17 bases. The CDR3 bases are TGCGCCAGCAGCCAAGAGCGGCTAGGGAGCGACGCTAACTATGGCTACACCTTC. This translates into CASSQERLGSDANYGYTF.